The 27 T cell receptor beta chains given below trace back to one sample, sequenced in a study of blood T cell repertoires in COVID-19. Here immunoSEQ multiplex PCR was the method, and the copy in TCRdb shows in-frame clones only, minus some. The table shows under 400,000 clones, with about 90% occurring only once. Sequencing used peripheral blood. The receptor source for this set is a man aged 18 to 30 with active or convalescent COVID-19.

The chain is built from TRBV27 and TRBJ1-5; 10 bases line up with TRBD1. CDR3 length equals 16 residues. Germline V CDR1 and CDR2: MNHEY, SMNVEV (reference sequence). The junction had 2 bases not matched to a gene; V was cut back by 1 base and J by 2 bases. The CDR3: CASSLYGTGGNQPQHF. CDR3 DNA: TGTGCCAGCAGTTTATATGGGACAGGGGGCAATCAGCCCCAGCATTTT.

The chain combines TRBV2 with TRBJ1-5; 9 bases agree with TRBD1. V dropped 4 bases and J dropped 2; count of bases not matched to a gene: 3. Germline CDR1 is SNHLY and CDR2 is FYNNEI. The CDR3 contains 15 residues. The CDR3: CASSGGQGRNQPQHF. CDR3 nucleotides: TGTGCCAGCAGTGGGGGACAGGGTCGCAATCAGCCCCAGCATTTT.

As DNA, the CDR3 is TGTGCCAGCAGTCAACTAGCTACCTCCTACAATGAGCAGTTCTTC. Protein sequence: CASSQLATSYNEQFF. The chain is built from TRBV6-2 or TRBV6-3 and TRBJ2-1; tentative D call: TRBD2 (6 bases). Looked up from germline, CDR1 is MNHEY and CDR2 is SVGEGT. The CDR3 has 15 amino acids. Trimming shortened V by 5 bases and J by 0 bases, and 11 bases separated the two germline ends.

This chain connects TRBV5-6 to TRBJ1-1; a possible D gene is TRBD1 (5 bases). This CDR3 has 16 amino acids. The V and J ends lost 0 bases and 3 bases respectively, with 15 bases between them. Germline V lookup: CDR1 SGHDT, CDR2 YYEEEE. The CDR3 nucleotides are TGTGCCAGCAGCTTGGGGTGGGGGGAGATCTACACTGAAGCTTTCTTT. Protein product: CASSLGWGEIYTEAFF. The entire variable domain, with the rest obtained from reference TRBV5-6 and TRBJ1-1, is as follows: DAGVTQSPTHLIKTRGQQVTLRCSPKSGHDTVSWYQQALGQGPQFIFQYYEEEERQRGNFPDRFSGHQFPNYSSELNVNALLLGDSALYLCASSLGWGEIYTEAFFGQGTRLTVV.

CDR3 DNA sequence: TGTGCCAGCAAAGAGGGTGATCAGCCCCAGCATTTT. This translates into CASKEGDQPQHF. The gene calls are TRBV2 and TRBJ1-5; D remains ambiguous. V was trimmed by 7 bases and J by 5 bases, leaving 9 bases between them. CDR3 length: 12 amino acids. Germline CDR1 SNHLY, CDR2 FYNNEI.

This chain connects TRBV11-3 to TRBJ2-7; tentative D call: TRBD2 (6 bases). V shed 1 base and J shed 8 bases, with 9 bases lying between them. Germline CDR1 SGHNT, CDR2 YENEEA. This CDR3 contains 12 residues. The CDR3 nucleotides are TGTGCCAGCAGCTTAGGGGCGGGGAAGCAGTACTTC. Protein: CASSLGAGKQYF.

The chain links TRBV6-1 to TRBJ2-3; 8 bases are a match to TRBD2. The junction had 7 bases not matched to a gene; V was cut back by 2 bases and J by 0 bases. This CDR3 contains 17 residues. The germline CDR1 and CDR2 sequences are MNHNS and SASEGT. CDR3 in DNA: TGTGCCAGCAGTGAACGTCCGCGCGGGAGGAGCACAGATACGCAGTATTTT. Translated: CASSERPRGRSTDTQYF.

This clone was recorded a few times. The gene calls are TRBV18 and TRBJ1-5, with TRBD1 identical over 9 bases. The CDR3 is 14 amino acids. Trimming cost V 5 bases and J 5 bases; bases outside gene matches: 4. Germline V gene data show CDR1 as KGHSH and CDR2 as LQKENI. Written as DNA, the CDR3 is TGTGCCAGCTCATCGGGACAGGGTGATCAGCCCCAGCATTTT. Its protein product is CASSSGQGDQPQHF.

The CDR3 region has the DNA TGTGCCAGCAGTAACGGCGGGAGTCTCGAGCAGTACTTC. Translating it yields CASSNGGSLEQYF. This sequence joins TRBV9 and TRBJ2-7; 7 bases align to TRBD2. The J segment lost 6 bases and the V segment lost 5 bases, leaving 8 bases of the junction unmatched. Per the germline V gene, CDR1 is SGDLS and CDR2 is YYNGEE. CDR3 size: 13 residues. The complete variable domain, with remaining parts taken from reference TRBV9 and TRBJ2-7, reads DSGVTQTPKHLITATGQRVTLRCSPRSGDLSVYWYQQSLDQGLQFLIQYYNGEERAKGNILERFSAQQFPDLHSELNLSSLELGDSALYFCASSNGGSLEQYFGPGTRLTVT.

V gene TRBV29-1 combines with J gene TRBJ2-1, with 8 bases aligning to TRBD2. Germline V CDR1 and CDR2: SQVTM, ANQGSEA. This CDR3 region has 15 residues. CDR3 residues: CTCGGLSGVDNEQFF. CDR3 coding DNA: TGCACCTGCGGGGGACTTAGCGGGGTAGACAATGAGCAGTTCTTC.

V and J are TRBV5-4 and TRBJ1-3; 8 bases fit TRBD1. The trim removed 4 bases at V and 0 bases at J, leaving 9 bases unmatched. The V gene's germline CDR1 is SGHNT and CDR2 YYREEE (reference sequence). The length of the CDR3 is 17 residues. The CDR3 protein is CASSTRTGNRSGNTIYF. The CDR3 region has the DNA TGTGCCAGCAGCACTCGGACAGGGAACCGCTCTGGAAACACCATATATTTT.

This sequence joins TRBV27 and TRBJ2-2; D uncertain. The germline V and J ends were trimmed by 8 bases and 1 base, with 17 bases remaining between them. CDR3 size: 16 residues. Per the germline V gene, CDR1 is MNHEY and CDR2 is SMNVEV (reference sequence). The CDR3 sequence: CASGGHANQNTGELFF. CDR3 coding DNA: TGTGCCAGCGGTGGGCATGCAAATCAGAACACCGGGGAGCTGTTTTTT.

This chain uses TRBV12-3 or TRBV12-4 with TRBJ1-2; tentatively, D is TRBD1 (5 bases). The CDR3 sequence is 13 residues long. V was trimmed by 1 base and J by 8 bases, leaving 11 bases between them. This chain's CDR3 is CASSLVGREGYTF. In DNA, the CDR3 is TGTGCCAGCAGTTTAGTAGGCAGGGAAGGCTACACCTTC.

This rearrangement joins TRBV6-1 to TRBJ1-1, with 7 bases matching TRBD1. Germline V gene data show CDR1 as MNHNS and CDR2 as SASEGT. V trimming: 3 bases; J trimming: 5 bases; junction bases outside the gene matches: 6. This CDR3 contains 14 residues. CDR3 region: CASSESGGMTEAFF. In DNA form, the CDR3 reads TGTGCCAGCAGTGAGTCAGGGGGTATGACTGAAGCTTTCTTT.

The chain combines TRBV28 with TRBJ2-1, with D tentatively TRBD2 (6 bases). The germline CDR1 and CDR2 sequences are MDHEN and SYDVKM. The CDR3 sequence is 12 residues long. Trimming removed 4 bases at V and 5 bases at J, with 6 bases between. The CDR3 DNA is TGTGCCAGCAGTTGGGGGGACAATGAGCAGTTCTTC. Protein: CASSWGDNEQFF.

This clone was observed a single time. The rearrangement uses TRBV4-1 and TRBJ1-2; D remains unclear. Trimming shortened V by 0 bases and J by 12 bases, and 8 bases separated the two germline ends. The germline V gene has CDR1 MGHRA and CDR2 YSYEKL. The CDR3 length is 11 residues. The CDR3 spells CASSQDHLDTF. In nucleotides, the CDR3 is TGCGCCAGCAGCCAAGACCACTTGGACACCTTC.

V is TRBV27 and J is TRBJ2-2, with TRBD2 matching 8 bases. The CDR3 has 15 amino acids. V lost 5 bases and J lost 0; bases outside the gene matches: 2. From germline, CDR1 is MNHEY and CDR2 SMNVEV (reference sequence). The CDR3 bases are TGTGCCAGCAGTCGTAGCGGGGCGAACACCGGGGAGCTGTTTTTT. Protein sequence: CASSRSGANTGELFF.

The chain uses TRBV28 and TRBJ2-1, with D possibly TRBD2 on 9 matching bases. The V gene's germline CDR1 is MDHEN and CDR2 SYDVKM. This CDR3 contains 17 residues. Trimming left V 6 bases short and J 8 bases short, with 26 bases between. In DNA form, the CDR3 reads TGTGCCAGCAGAGGGGGCGACAGGGGATTAGCGGGAGATGAGCAGTTCTTC. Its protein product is CASRGGDRGLAGDEQFF.

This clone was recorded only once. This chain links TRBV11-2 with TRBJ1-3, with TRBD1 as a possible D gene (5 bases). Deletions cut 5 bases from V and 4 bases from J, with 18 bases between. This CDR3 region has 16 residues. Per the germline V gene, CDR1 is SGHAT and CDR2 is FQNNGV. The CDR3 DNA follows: TGTGCCAGCAGCCCCAACCCAGGGATCCAAGGAAACACCATATATTTT. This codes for CASSPNPGIQGNTIYF.

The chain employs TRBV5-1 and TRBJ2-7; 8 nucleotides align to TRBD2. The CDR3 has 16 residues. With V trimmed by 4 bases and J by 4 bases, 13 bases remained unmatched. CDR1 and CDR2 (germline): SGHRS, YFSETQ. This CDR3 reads CASSPTSGHVGYEQYF. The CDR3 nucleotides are TGCGCCAGCAGCCCCACTAGCGGACACGTCGGGTACGAGCAGTACTTC.

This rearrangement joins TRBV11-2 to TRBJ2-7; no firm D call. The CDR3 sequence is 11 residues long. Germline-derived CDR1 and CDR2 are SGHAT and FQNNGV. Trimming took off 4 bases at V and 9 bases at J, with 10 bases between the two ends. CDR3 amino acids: CASSSDFWQYF. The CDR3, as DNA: TGTGCCAGCAGCTCCGACTTTTGGCAGTACTTC.

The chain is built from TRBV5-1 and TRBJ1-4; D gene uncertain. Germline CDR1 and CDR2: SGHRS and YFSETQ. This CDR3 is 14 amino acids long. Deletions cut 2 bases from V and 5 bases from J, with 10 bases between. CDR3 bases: TGCGCCAGCAGCTTACCGGGGATCAATGAAAAACTGTTTTTT. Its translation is CASSLPGINEKLFF.

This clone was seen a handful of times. The CDR3 nucleotides are TGTGCCAGCAGCCCCCGAGTGGGGGGGCCCTTTACTAACTATGGCTACACCTTC. It codes for CASSPRVGGPFTNYGYTF. The chain joins TRBV11-2 to TRBJ1-2; tentatively, D is TRBD1 (6 bases). V lost 5 bases and J lost 0, with 22 bases in between. This CDR3 has 18 residues. Germline values: CDR1 SGHAT, CDR2 FQNNGV.

The chain's CDR3 is CASRSPGQLYPPLSTEAFF. The DNA for the CDR3 is TGTGCCAGCAGATCCCCTGGACAGCTTTATCCTCCTTTGAGCACTGAAGCTTTCTTT. The chain couples TRBV28 to TRBJ1-1; possibly TRBD1 for D (6 bases). Germline CDR1 is MDHEN and CDR2 is SYDVKM. This CDR3 region has 19 residues. Between the trimmed V and J ends, which lost 6 bases and 4 bases, there was a span of 30 bases. Looking up the rest from reference TRBV28 and TRBJ1-1 gives the full variable domain: DVKVTQSSRYLVKRTGEKVFLECVQDMDHENMFWYRQDPGLGLRLIYFSYDVKMKEKGDIPEGYSVSREKKERFSLILESASTNQTSMYLCASRSPGQLYPPLSTEAFFGQGTRLTVV.

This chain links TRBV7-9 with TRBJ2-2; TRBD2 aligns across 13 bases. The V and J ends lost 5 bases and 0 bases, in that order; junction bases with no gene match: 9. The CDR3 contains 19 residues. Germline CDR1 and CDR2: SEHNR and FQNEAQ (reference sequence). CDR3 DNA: TGTGCCAGCAGCGAAAAGTCGGGACTAGCGGGACCGAACACCGGGGAGCTGTTTTTT. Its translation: CASSEKSGLAGPNTGELFF.

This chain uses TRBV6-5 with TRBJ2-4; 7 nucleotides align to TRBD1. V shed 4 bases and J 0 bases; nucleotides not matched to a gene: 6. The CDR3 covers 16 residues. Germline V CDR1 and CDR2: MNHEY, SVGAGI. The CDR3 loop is CASSWGTELAKNIQYF. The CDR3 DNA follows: TGTGCCAGCAGTTGGGGGACAGAGCTAGCCAAAAACATTCAGTACTTC.

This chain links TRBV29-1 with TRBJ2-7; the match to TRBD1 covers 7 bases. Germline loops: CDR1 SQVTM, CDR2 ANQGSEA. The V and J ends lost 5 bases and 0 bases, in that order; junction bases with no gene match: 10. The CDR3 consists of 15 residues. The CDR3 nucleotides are TGCAGCGTTACAGACAGGGCGCGAAGCTCCTACGAGCAGTACTTC. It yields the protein CSVTDRARSSYEQYF.